This T cell receptor (beta chain) was profiled in a study of Graves' ophthalmopathy and Graves' hyperthyroidism. Transcripts of RNA were the source for amplifying TCR beta CDR3 regions. An initial RT-PCR round employing HTBI primers preceded a second-round multiplex PCR. TCRdb analysed the multiplex PCR reads with MiXCR anew, one entry per CDR3 protein. The repertoire holds 600,000 to 650,000 distinct CDR3 sequences, around a fifth seen once, with approximately 6.5% in the top ten. Of note for this clonotype: Compared with germline, one end of the junction differs, possibly owing to a read error.

The germline V gene has CDR1 DFQATT and CDR2 SNEGSKA (reference sequence). The CDR3 spans 13 residues. The specimen sequenced was peripheral blood. V usage is TRBV20-1 and J usage is TRBJ1-2; TRBD1 agrees at 9 bases. The receptor comes from a woman aged 18-30 years with stable Graves' hyperthyroidism. Some clones in this sample may be carry-over from other donors' samples. CDR3 loop: CTAPTGTGYGYTF. CDR3 nucleotide sequence: TGCACTGCTCCTACCGGGACAGGGTATGGCTACACCTTC.